The entry below describes one T cell receptor (beta chain). The data are from a study of blood T cell repertoires in COVID-19. Turning to the study itself: The study drew acute and convalescent COVID-19 samples from the United States, Italy and Spain. Sample material is recorded as cDNA or gDNA derived from T cells, B-cell-depleted T cells, or PBMCs.

The V gene's germline CDR1 is SEHNR and CDR2 FQNEAQ (reference sequence). CDR3 size: 16 residues. V lost 6 bases, J lost 7 bases, and 13 bases stayed unmatched. TCRdb keeps only in-frame clones here, not all; method: immunoSEQ multiplex PCR. The sample lists roughly 110,000 clones; around 89% were seen once. The rearrangement links TRBV7-9 to TRBJ2-1; TRBD2 aligns across 9 bases. The source of this sequence is a human donor with acute or convalescent COVID-19. The donor label of this sample is uncertain. Input material: peripheral blood. The CDR3 sequence is CASSSYRLADGNEQFF. The CDR3, as DNA: TGTGCCAGCAGTTCTTATAGACTAGCGGATGGTAATGAGCAGTTCTTC.